A selection of T cell receptor beta chains follows, all from one sample in a study of T cells in Graves' hyperthyroidism and ophthalmopathy. TCRdb called the multiplex PCR reads again in MiXCR, with one record for every CDR3 protein. Among hundreds of thousands of distinct CDR3 sequences listed, under 15% were seen once. Sample: blood. The receptors originated from a man between 18 and 35 years old with Graves' ophthalmopathy. CDR3s include the opening cysteine and the closing phenylalanine or tryptophan. Each record gives: V gene, D gene, J gene, clone size, CDR3 protein, CDR3 DNA. The D gene is left open where the match is weak. Part of the rows lack a size; the others show once, few, many or a class for expanded clones.

>TRBV29-1|TRBD1|TRBJ2-7|many
CSVEVTGAGEQYF
TGCAGCGTTGAAGTGACAGGGGCGGGCGAGCAGTACTTC
>TRBV2|-|TRBJ2-1|many
CASKDSPGISYNEQFF
TGTGCCAGCAAAGACAGCCCTGGGATATCCTACAATGAGCAGTTCTTC
>TRBV27|TRBD1|TRBJ1-5|few
CASSFERGRNQPQHF
TGTGCCAGCAGTTTTGAAAGGGGGCGCAATCAGCCCCAGCATTTT
>TRBV19|TRBD1|TRBJ2-7|-
CASRAGGEQYF
TGTGCCAGTAGGGCAGGGGGCGAGCAGTACTTC
>TRBV19|-|TRBJ2-1|-
CASRYRDSSYNEQFF
TGTGCCAGTAGATACCGGGACTCCTCCTACAATGAGCAGTTCTTC
>TRBV6-1|TRBD1|TRBJ2-7|many
CASSAPGQRTYEQYF
TGTGCCAGCAGTGCCCCGGGACAGCGCACCTACGAGCAGTACTTC
>TRBV27|-|TRBJ1-2|many
CASRPTGTHYGYTF
TGTGCCAGCAGACCAACCGGGACCCACTATGGCTACACCTTC
>TRBV14|-|TRBJ1-1|many
CASSLIPGFTEAFF
TGTGCCAGCAGCCTTATACCAGGGTTCACTGAAGCTTTCTTT
>TRBV4-2|TRBD1|TRBJ2-7|many
CASSQDYPGTANYEQYF
TGTGCCAGCAGCCAAGATTATCCCGGGACAGCAAACTACGAGCAGTACTTC
>TRBV7-3|TRBD1|TRBJ2-5|many
CASSTQGQGGQETQYF
TGTGCCAGCAGCACACAGGGACAGGGTGGCCAAGAGACCCAGTACTTC
>TRBV5-1|-|TRBJ2-7|many
CASSLAPDGAYEQYF
TGCGCCAGCAGCTTGGCCCCAGACGGAGCCTACGAGCAGTACTTC
>TRBV19|-|TRBJ2-1|few
CASSIWVNNEQFF
TGTGCCAGTAGTATATGGGTCAACAATGAGCAGTTCTTC
>TRBV12-3/TRBV12-4|-|TRBJ1-5|many
CASSFWVNQPQHF
TGTGCCAGCAGTTTTTGGGTCAATCAGCCCCAGCATTTT
>TRBV13|-|TRBJ1-6|many
CASSLGGVQNSPLHF
TGTGCCAGCAGCTTAGGAGGGGTTCAAAATTCACCCCTCCACTTT
>TRBV6-1|-|TRBJ2-1|few
CASSTRWVGTDEQFF
TGTGCCAGCAGCACACGGTGGGTTGGCACGGATGAGCAGTTCTTC
>TRBV2|-|TRBJ1-1|many
CASIPLAYTEAFF
TGTGCCAGCATACCTCTTGCGTACACTGAAGCTTTCTTT
>TRBV6-5|TRBD2|TRBJ2-3|many
CASSYSTSGATDTQYF
TGTGCCAGCAGTTACTCTACTAGCGGGGCCACAGATACGCAGTATTTT